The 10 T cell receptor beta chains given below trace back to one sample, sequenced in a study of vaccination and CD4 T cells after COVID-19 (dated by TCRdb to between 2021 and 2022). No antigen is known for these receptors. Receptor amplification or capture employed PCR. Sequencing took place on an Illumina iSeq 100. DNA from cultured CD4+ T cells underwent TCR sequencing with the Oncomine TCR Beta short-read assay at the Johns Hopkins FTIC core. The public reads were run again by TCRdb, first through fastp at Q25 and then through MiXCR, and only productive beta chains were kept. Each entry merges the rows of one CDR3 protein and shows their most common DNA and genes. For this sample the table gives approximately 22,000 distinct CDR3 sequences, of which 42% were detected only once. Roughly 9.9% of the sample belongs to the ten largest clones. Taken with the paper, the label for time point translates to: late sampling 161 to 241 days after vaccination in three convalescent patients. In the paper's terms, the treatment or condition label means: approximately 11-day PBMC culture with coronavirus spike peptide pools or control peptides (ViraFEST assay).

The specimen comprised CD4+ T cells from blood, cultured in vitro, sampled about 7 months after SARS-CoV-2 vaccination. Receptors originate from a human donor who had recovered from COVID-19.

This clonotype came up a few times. The CDR3 is CSAREPTKGNTEAFF. DNA for the CDR3: TGCAGTGCTAGAGAGCCTACAAAGGGGAACACTGAAGCTTTCTTT. The chain joins TRBV20-1 to TRBJ1-1; D unresolved. The ends were cut back, 0 bases at V and 1 base at J, with 12 bases in the middle. From germline, CDR1 is DFQATT and CDR2 SNEGSKA (reference sequence). This CDR3 spans 15 amino acids.

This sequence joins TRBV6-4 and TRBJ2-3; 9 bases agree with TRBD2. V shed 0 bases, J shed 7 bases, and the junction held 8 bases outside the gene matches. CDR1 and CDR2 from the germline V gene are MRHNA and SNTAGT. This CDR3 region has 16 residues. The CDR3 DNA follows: TGTGCCAGCAGTGACTCGACTAGCGGTCCGGTATATACGCAGTATTTT. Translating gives CASSDSTSGPVYTQYF.

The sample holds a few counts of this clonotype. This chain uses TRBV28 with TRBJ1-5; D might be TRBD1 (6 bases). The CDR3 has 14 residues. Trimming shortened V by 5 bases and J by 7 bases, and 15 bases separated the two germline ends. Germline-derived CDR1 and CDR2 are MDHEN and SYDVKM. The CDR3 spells CASSSYREGQPQHF. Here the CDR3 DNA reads TGTGCCAGCAGTAGCTACAGGGAAGGACAGCCCCAGCATTTT.

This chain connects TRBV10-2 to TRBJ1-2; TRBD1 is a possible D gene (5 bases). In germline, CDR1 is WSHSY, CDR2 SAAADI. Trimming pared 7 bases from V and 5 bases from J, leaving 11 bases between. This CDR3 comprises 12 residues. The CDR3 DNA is TGCGCCAGCATGACAGACTCATATGGCTACACCTTC. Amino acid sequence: CASMTDSYGYTF.

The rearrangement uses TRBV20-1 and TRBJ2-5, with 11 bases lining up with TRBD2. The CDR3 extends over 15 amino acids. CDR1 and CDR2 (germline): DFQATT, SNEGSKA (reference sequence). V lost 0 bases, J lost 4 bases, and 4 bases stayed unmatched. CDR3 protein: CSARDRTSGRETQYF. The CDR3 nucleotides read TGCAGTGCTAGAGATCGTACTAGCGGGAGAGAGACCCAGTACTTC.

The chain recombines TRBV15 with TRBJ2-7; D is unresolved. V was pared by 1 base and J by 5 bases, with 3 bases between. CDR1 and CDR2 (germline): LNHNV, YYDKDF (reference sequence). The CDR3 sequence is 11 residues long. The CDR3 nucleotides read TGTGCCACCAGCAGAGTGGACGAGCAGTACTTC. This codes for CATSRVDEQYF.

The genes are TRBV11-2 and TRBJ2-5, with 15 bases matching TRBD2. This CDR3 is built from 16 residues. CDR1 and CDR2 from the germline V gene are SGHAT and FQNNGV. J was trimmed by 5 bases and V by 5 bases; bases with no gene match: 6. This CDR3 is CASSLGLAGGRETQYF. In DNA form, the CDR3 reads TGTGCCAGCAGCCTTGGACTAGCGGGAGGGAGGGAGACCCAGTACTTC.

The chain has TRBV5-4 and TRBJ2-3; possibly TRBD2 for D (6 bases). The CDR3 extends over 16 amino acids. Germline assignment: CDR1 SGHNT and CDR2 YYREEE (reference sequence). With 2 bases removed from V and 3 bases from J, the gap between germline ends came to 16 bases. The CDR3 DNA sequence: TGTGCCAGCAGCTTCCGGGACGGGAGTGGGACAGATACGCAGTATTTT. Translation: CASSFRDGSGTDTQYF. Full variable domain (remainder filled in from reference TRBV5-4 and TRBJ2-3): ETGVTQSPTHLIKTRGQQVTLRCSSQSGHNTVSWYQQALGQGPQFIFQYYREEENGRGNFPPRFSGLQFPNYSSELNVNALELDDSALYLCASSFRDGSGTDTQYFGPGTRLTVL.

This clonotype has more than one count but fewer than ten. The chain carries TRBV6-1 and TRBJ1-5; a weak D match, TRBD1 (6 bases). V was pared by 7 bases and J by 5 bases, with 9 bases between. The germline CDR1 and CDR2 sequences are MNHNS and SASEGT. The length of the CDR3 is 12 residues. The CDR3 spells CASKKGDQPQHF. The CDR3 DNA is TGTGCCAGCAAGAAGGGGGATCAGCCCCAGCATTTT.

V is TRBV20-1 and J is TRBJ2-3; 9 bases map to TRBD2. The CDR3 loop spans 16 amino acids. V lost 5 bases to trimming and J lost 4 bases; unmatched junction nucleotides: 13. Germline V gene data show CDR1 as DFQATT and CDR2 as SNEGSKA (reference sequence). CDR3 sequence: CSAGVGAGGLADTQYF. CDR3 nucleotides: TGCAGTGCTGGAGTCGGTGCGGGAGGGCTGGCAGATACGCAGTATTTT.